These 30 T cell receptor beta chains originate from one sample sequenced in a study of beta chain features in type 1 diabetes. Study-wide results and limits: The study found moderately but significantly shorter TCRB CDR3s in all four CD4+ subsets of Type 1 diabetes patients.

Antigen specificity for these receptors is unknown. Expressed TCRB transcripts were sequenced because the isolated RNA had all been reverse transcribed beforehand. Profiling relied on immunoSEQ multiplex PCR, and the TCRdb table lists in-frame clones only, not all of them. The repertoire has 640,000 or so clones, 13% of them found once; the top ten carry about 0.02%. Input material: naive CD4+ T cells from blood. All receptors come from a man younger than 30 with type 1 diabetes.

This clone has more than one count but fewer than ten. V is TRBV7-9 and J is TRBJ2-5, with D tentatively TRBD1 (5 bases). CDR1 and CDR2 from the germline V gene are SEHNR and FQNEAQ (reference sequence). The CDR3 has 13 amino acids. V was trimmed by 5 bases and J by 4 bases, leaving 11 bases between them. CDR3 residues: CASSAQGVETQYF. CDR3 in DNA: TGTGCCAGCAGCGCCCAAGGGGTAGAGACCCAGTACTTC. Looking up the rest from reference TRBV7-9 and TRBJ2-5 gives the full variable domain: DTGVSQNPRHKITKRGQNVTFRCDPISEHNRLYWYRQTLGQGPEFLTYFQNEAQLEKSRLLSDRFSAERPKGSFSTLEIQRTEQGDSAMYLCASSAQGVETQYFGPGTRLLVL.

The rearrangement links TRBV10-3 to TRBJ1-5, with a tentative D call TRBD1 (5 bases). CDR1 and CDR2 (germline): ENHRY, SYGVKD. V was cut by 5 bases and J by 6 bases, with 14 bases left in between. The CDR3 loop spans 14 amino acids. The DNA for the CDR3 is TGTGCCATCAGTCCGGGGGTTGAAAGTCAGCCCCAGCATTTT. Protein sequence: CAISPGVESQPQHF.

The chain joins TRBV20-1 to TRBJ2-1, with D uncertain. The ends were cut back, 2 bases at V and 10 bases at J, with 9 bases in the middle. The CDR3 sequence is 11 residues long. Germline loops: CDR1 DFQATT, CDR2 SNEGSKA (reference sequence). The CDR3 is CSARPVWEQFF. DNA for the CDR3: TGCAGTGCTAGACCCGTCTGGGAGCAGTTCTTC.

This clone was seen a handful of times. The gene calls are TRBV18 and TRBJ1-2; D not certain. Trimming took off 3 bases at V and 4 bases at J, with 15 bases between the two ends. This CDR3 has 15 residues. Germline V CDR1 and CDR2: KGHSH, LQKENI. Here the CDR3 reads CASSPRAQDFYGYTF. DNA of the CDR3: TGTGCCAGCTCACCGAGAGCCCAAGACTTCTATGGCTACACCTTC.

V and J are TRBV30 and TRBJ2-5, with TRBD2 matching over 12 bases. The J call is uncertain, as TRBJ2-7 better fits the DNA end. The germline gives CDR1 GTSNPN, CDR2 SVGIG (reference sequence). CDR3 length equals 16 residues. CDR3 protein: CAWSTSTSGGTYEQYF. DNA for the CDR3: TGTGCCTGGAGTACGTCGACTAGCGGGGGAACCTACGAGCAGTACTTC.

The sample holds a few counts of this clone. The chain uses TRBV7-9 and TRBJ2-7, with 7 bases matching TRBD2. This CDR3 contains 15 residues. Germline values: CDR1 SEHNR, CDR2 FQNEAQ (reference sequence). Trimming cost V 5 bases and J 2 bases; bases outside gene matches: 9. The DNA of the CDR3 is TGTGCCAGCAGCCCAGACGGGGGGAAAGCCTACGAGCAGTACTTC. Protein: CASSPDGGKAYEQYF.

This clone has just a few counts. The chain is built from TRBV30 and TRBJ1-5; tentative D call: TRBD1 (5 bases). Trimming shortened V by 0 bases and J by 2 bases, and 14 bases separated the two germline ends. CDR1 is GTSNPN, CDR2 SVGIG, per germline (reference sequence). The CDR3 is 16 residues long. The CDR3 sequence: CAWSVAGARGNQPQHF. The CDR3 DNA reads as TGTGCCTGGAGTGTTGCTGGGGCTCGGGGCAATCAGCCCCAGCATTTT.

V and J are TRBV10-3 and TRBJ2-2; possible D gene TRBD1, 6 bases. Germline V gene lookup returns CDR1 ENHRY and CDR2 SYGVKD. The CDR3 consists of 17 residues. The V gene lost 3 bases and the J gene lost 6 bases, with 20 bases spanning the gap. CDR3: CAISDPTGPGPPGELFF. As DNA, the CDR3 is TGTGCCATCAGTGACCCGACAGGCCCAGGGCCTCCCGGGGAGCTGTTTTTT.

In this sample, this clone turned up a few times. The chain has TRBV18 and TRBJ2-1, with 7 nucleotides matching TRBD2. The V gene's germline CDR1 is KGHSH and CDR2 LQKENI. This CDR3 region has 16 residues. Trimming cost V 3 bases and J 3 bases; bases outside gene matches: 8. The DNA of the CDR3 is TGTGCCAGCTCACCTCCCCAGGCGGGGGTCTACAATGAGCAGTTCTTC. Translation: CASSPPQAGVYNEQFF. The variable domain in full, completed from reference TRBV18 and TRBJ2-1, reads NAGVMQNPRHLVRRRGQEARLRCSPMKGHSHVYWYRQLPEEGLKFMVYLQKENIIDESGMPKERFSAEFPKEGPSILRIQQVVRGDSAAYFCASSPPQAGVYNEQFFGPGTRLTVL.

The V and J genes are TRBV5-4 and TRBJ1-4; perhaps TRBD1 as D (6 bases). Germline V gene sequence: CDR1 SGHNT, CDR2 YYREEE (reference sequence). The CDR3 spans 18 residues. Between the trimmed V and J ends, which lost 4 bases and 0 bases, there was a span of 19 bases. CDR3 amino acids: CASSTQTGAGSTNEKLFF. The CDR3 DNA sequence: TGTGCCAGCAGCACCCAGACAGGCGCAGGATCAACTAATGAAAAACTGTTTTTT. Full variable domain (remainder filled in from reference TRBV5-4 and TRBJ1-4): ETGVTQSPTHLIKTRGQQVTLRCSSQSGHNTVSWYQQALGQGPQFIFQYYREEENGRGNFPPRFSGLQFPNYSSELNVNALELDDSALYLCASSTQTGAGSTNEKLFFGSGTQLSVL.

Regarding this clone: A much larger clone lies a single base off, so this may be a read error. The chain carries TRBV30 and TRBJ2-3, with D perhaps matching TRBD1 (5 bases). CDR1 and CDR2 from the germline V gene are GTSNPN and SVGIG (reference sequence). V lost 0 bases and J lost 5, with 6 bases in between. The CDR3 length is 12 residues. CDR3 bases: TGTGCCTGGAGTGTAGGGGAAGATACGCAGTATTTT. As protein: CAWSVGEDTQYF.

A remark on this clone: At the DNA level, this CDR3 is encoded by other sequences in the same sample as well. The chain is built from TRBV5-6 and TRBJ1-2; weak D call: TRBD1 (5 bases). Trimming left V 2 bases short and J 2 bases short, with 10 bases between. Germline CDR1 is SGHDT and CDR2 is YYEEEE. This CDR3 region has 14 residues. CDR3 amino acids: CASSFYGANYGYTF. The DNA of the CDR3 is TGTGCCAGCAGCTTCTACGGGGCGAACTATGGCTACACCTTC. Filled out from reference TRBV5-6 and TRBJ1-2, the complete variable domain reads DAGVTQSPTHLIKTRGQQVTLRCSPKSGHDTVSWYQQALGQGPQFIFQYYEEEERQRGNFPDRFSGHQFPNYSSELNVNALLLGDSALYLCASSFYGANYGYTFGSGTRLTVV.

The chain uses TRBV11-2 and TRBJ2-2, with 10 bases lining up with TRBD1. The CDR3 extends over 14 amino acids. In germline, CDR1 is SGHAT, CDR2 FQNNGV. The trim removed 4 bases at V and 6 bases at J, leaving 2 bases unmatched. The CDR3: CASSSGTGAGELFF. The CDR3 region has the DNA TGTGCCAGCAGCTCCGGGACAGGGGCCGGGGAGCTGTTTTTT. The whole variable domain, filled in from reference TRBV11-2 and TRBJ2-2, reads EAGVAQSPRYKIIEKRQSVAFWCNPISGHATLYWYQQILGQGPKLLIQFQNNGVVDDSQLPKDRFSAERLKGVDSTLKIQPAKLEDSAVYLCASSSGTGAGELFFGEGSRLTVL.

This clone was found a few times. The chain is built from TRBV13 and TRBJ1-6, with a weak D call TRBD1 (6 bases). This CDR3 spans 16 amino acids. Germline lookup yields CDR1 PRHDT and CDR2 FYEKMQ (reference sequence). Trimming removed 0 bases at V and 11 bases at J, with 17 bases between. The CDR3 nucleotides read TGTGCCAGCAGCTTAGGAGACAGGTTTTCGTACGCACCCCTCCACTTT. Encoded protein: CASSLGDRFSYAPLHF.

This clone was seen a handful of times. The chain employs TRBV4-2 and TRBJ2-6; D gene unclear. There are 14 residues in the CDR3. In germline, CDR1 is LGHNA, CDR2 YNFKEQ. The V gene lost 4 bases and the J gene lost 4 bases, with 8 bases spanning the gap. CDR3 amino acids: CASSPGLGANVLTF. The CDR3 DNA is TGTGCCAGCAGCCCCGGGCTCGGGGCCAACGTCCTGACTTTC.

This clone was seen more than once but under ten times. The chain carries TRBV29-1 and TRBJ2-5; 8 positions match TRBD1. Germline V gene sequence: CDR1 SQVTM, CDR2 ANQGSEA. The length of the CDR3 is 15 residues. J lost 4 bases, V lost 6 bases, and 13 bases had no gene match. CDR3 in DNA: TGCAGCGTCACCCCCCCAGCAGGGGGCGGAGAGACCCAGTACTTC. It yields the protein CSVTPPAGGGETQYF.

This clone turned up a few times. The chain employs TRBV7-9 and TRBJ1-2; no definite D call. Trimming cost V 3 bases and J 4 bases, with 9 bases left between them. The CDR3 consists of 13 residues. Germline V gene lookup returns CDR1 SEHNR and CDR2 FQNEAQ (reference sequence). This CDR3 reads CASSLTEVYGYTF. Here the CDR3 DNA reads TGTGCCAGCAGCTTGACTGAAGTCTATGGCTACACCTTC. Drawing the rest from reference TRBV7-9 and TRBJ1-2, the complete variable domain is DTGVSQNPRHKITKRGQNVTFRCDPISEHNRLYWYRQTLGQGPEFLTYFQNEAQLEKSRLLSDRFSAERPKGSFSTLEIQRTEQGDSAMYLCASSLTEVYGYTFGSGTRLTVV.

This clone showed up just once. The chain recombines TRBV4-1 with TRBJ2-7, with 15 bases lining up with TRBD2. Germline V CDR1 and CDR2: MGHRA, YSYEKL. This CDR3 contains 18 residues. J was trimmed by 4 bases and V by 2 bases; bases with no gene match: 9. The CDR3 coding sequence is TGCGCCAGCAGCCAAAAAGGACTAGCGGGGGGGCCTTCGTACGAGCAGTACTTC. Its translation is CASSQKGLAGGPSYEQYF.

This clone has a handful of counts. The genes are TRBV5-4 and TRBJ2-2; 7 nucleotides align to TRBD2. The ends lost 4 bases at V and 6 bases at J; junction bases unmatched: 15. CDR3 size: 17 residues. The germline CDR1 and CDR2 sequences are SGHNT and YYREEE (reference sequence). The CDR3 loop reads CASSALLFKGGAGELFF. Written as DNA, the CDR3 is TGTGCCAGCAGCGCCCTGTTGTTTAAGGGAGGGGCCGGGGAGCTGTTTTTT.

This clone was seen more than once but under ten times. Other DNA variants within this sample encode the same CDR3. The chain is built from TRBV30 and TRBJ1-5; possibly TRBD1 for D (5 bases). Looked up from germline, CDR1 is GTSNPN and CDR2 is SVGIG (reference sequence). Trimming removed 1 base at V and 3 bases at J, with 7 bases between. This CDR3 comprises 13 residues. In DNA form, the CDR3 reads TGTGCCTGGAGTGGAGGGGACAATCAGCCCCAGCATTTT. This translates into CAWSGGDNQPQHF.

This chain connects TRBV30 to TRBJ2-1, with D maybe TRBD2 (6 bases). CDR3 size: 11 residues. CDR1 is GTSNPN, CDR2 SVGIG, per germline (reference sequence). V was shortened by 5 bases and J by 8 bases, with 10 bases between the two germline ends. This CDR3 reads CAWGRRHEQFF. The CDR3 DNA follows: TGTGCCTGGGGGAGGAGGCATGAGCAGTTCTTC.

This clone was seen a few times. V and J are TRBV30 and TRBJ2-2; the D is unclear. Trimming shortened V by 8 bases and J by 6 bases, and 10 bases separated the two germline ends. CDR1 is GTSNPN and CDR2 is SVGIG in the germline V gene (reference sequence). The CDR3 sequence is 11 residues long. Here the CDR3 reads CALINPGELFF. CDR3 nucleotide sequence: TGTGCCCTGATCAACCCCGGGGAGCTGTTTTTT.

This clone occurred a few times. The chain couples TRBV29-1 to TRBJ1-3; possibly TRBD1 for D (6 bases). The germline gives CDR1 SQVTM, CDR2 ANQGSEA. The CDR3 totals 16 residues. Trimming removed 0 bases from V and 4 bases from J, with 16 bases in between. In DNA, the CDR3 is TGCAGCGTTGAAGATTTCGGCAGGGGTTCGGGAAACACCATATATTTT. Amino acid sequence: CSVEDFGRGSGNTIYF.

This clone came up a few times. This chain connects TRBV29-1 to TRBJ1-1; the D gene is possibly TRBD1 (6 bases). This CDR3 region has 11 residues. The V gene's germline CDR1 is SQVTM and CDR2 ANQGSEA. Trimming took off 7 bases at V and 8 bases at J, with 14 bases between the two ends. This CDR3 is CSASITGEAFF. The CDR3 nucleotides are TGCAGCGCCTCAATAACAGGGGAAGCTTTCTTT.

This clone was seen a few times. The chain links TRBV7-3 to TRBJ2-1; perhaps TRBD1 as D (5 bases). This CDR3 is 16 amino acids long. Germline V gene data show CDR1 as SGHTA and CDR2 as FQGTGA. Trimming shortened V by 1 base and J by 9 bases, and 19 bases separated the two germline ends. This chain's CDR3 is CASSLNGQGMGTEQFF. The CDR3 DNA reads TGTGCCAGCAGCTTAAATGGTCAGGGAATGGGAACTGAGCAGTTCTTC.

The rearrangement joins TRBV7-7 to TRBJ2-5, with 8 nucleotides matching TRBD2. CDR1 and CDR2 from the germline V gene are SSHAT and FNYEAQ (reference sequence). The V segment lost 1 base and the J segment 5 bases; nucleotides outside the gene matches: 6. The CDR3 totals 15 residues. In nucleotides, the CDR3 is TGTGCCAGCAGCTTAGGGGTAGCGGGGTGGGAGACCCAGTACTTC. As protein: CASSLGVAGWETQYF.

This clone was detected only a few times. The chain employs TRBV2 and TRBJ2-1; D is perhaps TRBD2 (6 bases). V dropped 2 bases and J dropped 9 bases, with 11 bases sitting between them. The CDR3 totals 13 residues. Germline V gene sequence: CDR1 SNHLY, CDR2 FYNNEI. The CDR3 here is CASSESGEAEQFF. As DNA, the CDR3 is TGTGCCAGCAGTGAATCGGGGGAGGCTGAGCAGTTCTTC.

The chain has TRBV2 and TRBJ1-4; D might be TRBD1 (6 bases). V dropped 5 bases and J dropped 4 bases, with 17 bases sitting between them. The CDR3 length is 16 residues. Germline V gene lookup returns CDR1 SNHLY and CDR2 FYNNEI. The CDR3 region is CASSPEHRAINEKLFF. Here the CDR3 DNA reads TGTGCCAGCAGTCCCGAGCACAGGGCGATTAATGAAAAACTGTTTTTT.

This sequence joins TRBV4-2 and TRBJ2-5, with TRBD2 matching 9 bases. J gave up 4 bases and V 3 bases, and 12 bases lay outside the gene matches. CDR1 is LGHNA, CDR2 YNFKEQ, per germline. CDR3 size: 17 residues. CDR3 DNA sequence: TGTGCCAGCAGCCATCAGATGGGACTAGCTCCCGGAGAGACCCAGTACTTC. Translating gives CASSHQMGLAPGETQYF.

The chain joins TRBV5-1 to TRBJ2-6, with D possibly TRBD1 on 6 matching bases. This CDR3 has 15 residues. Germline V gives CDR1 SGHRS, CDR2 YFSETQ. Trimming removed 4 bases from V and 2 bases from J, with 10 bases in between. In DNA form, the CDR3 reads TGCGCCAGCAGCGTGGCAGGGGCTGGGGCCAACGTCCTGACTTTC. Its protein product is CASSVAGAGANVLTF. The full variable domain, completed using reference TRBV5-1 and TRBJ2-6, is KAGVTQTPRYLIKTRGQQVTLSCSPISGHRSVSWYQQTPGQGLQFLFEYFSETQRNKGNFPGRFSGRQFSNSRSEMNVSTLELGDSALYLCASSVAGAGANVLTFGAGSRLTVL.